This TCR beta chain was obtained from a study of OX40 agonist ivuxolimab in advanced cancers. Profiling relied on immunoSEQ multiplex PCR, and the TCRdb table lists in-frame clones only, not all of them. The data hold approximately 69,000 clones, with 80% to 85% observed a single time. The V gene's germline CDR1 is SGHTA and CDR2 FQGNSA. The CDR3 length is 15 residues. J lost 2 bases, V lost 2 bases, and 3 bases had no gene match. Sequenced here: CD4+ or CD8+ T cells sorted from blood, sampled in a trial of the OX40 agonist ivuxolimab. The receptor was derived from an adult with an advanced solid tumor such as melanoma, head and neck, liver or kidney cancer. V usage is TRBV7-2 and J usage is TRBJ2-5; TRBD2 matches 9 bases. The CDR3 coding sequence is TGTGCCAGCAGCTTAAGCGGGAGGTCTCAAGAGACCCAGTACTTC. Translating gives CASSLSGRSQETQYF.